The 26 T cell receptor beta chains in this list originate from one sample, sequenced in a study of blood T cells in healthy people across ages. Then a second PCR, running about 7 to 11 cycles, was carried out with a sample-barcoded 5' primer and a J-beta primer mix. Each CDR3 protein is one row after TCRdb ran MiXCR on the 5' RACE reads. The repertoire includes 1.5 million to 2 million distinct CDR3 sequences, about 28% of them detected once, and approximately 7.7% sits in the top ten. Sequencing was performed on blood. The source of these receptors is a woman aged 30 to 39 in good health.

The gene calls are TRBV11-1 and TRBJ1-4; 7 nucleotides align to TRBD1. The CDR3 consists of 14 residues. With 5 bases clipped from V and 6 bases from J, the junction kept 6 bases outside the gene matches. Germline-derived CDR1 and CDR2 are SGHAT and FQDESV (reference sequence). The CDR3 coding sequence is TGTGCCAGCAGCAAGGGAGGGACAGATGAAAAACTGTTTTTT. Its protein is CASSKGGTDEKLFF.

The V gene is TRBV24-1, the J gene TRBJ2-1; 9 bases line up with TRBD2. Germline V gene data show CDR1 as KGHDR and CDR2 as SFDVKD. Germline trimming cut 1 base from V and 6 bases from J; bases unmatched to any gene: 6. This CDR3 comprises 16 residues. Here the CDR3 reads CATSDFLSGGTNEQFF. In DNA, the CDR3 is TGTGCCACCAGTGATTTTCTAAGCGGGGGGACCAATGAGCAGTTCTTC.

This clonotype came up once. Without the conserved terminal phenylalanine or tryptophan, this CDR3 likely stems from a read error. V usage is TRBV20-1 and J usage is TRBJ2-3; D may be TRBD1 or TRBD2 (5 bases each). CDR3 size: 14 residues. The germline gives CDR1 DFQATT, CDR2 SNEGSKA (reference sequence). Trimming shortened V by 3 bases and J by 4 bases, and 14 bases separated the two germline ends. The CDR3 reads CSASIVGDADTQYS. The CDR3 DNA is TGCAGTGCTAGCATCGTCGGGGACGCAGATACGCAGTATTCT.

The chain combines TRBV6-5 with TRBJ1-1; D remains ambiguous. Germline V gene data show CDR1 as MNHEY and CDR2 as SVGAGI. V shed 2 bases and J shed 10 bases, with 14 bases lying between them. The length of the CDR3 is 13 residues. The CDR3 region has the DNA TGTGCCAGCAGTTACGCGAGAGGGAGTGGAGCTTTCTTT. Protein sequence: CASSYARGSGAFF.

The chain employs TRBV12-3 or TRBV12-4 and TRBJ1-1; D remains unclear. This CDR3 is 15 amino acids long. The V end lost 3 bases, the J end lost 0 bases, and 11 bases lay between the germline ends. DNA of the CDR3: TGTGCCAGCAGTTTCCGGACGGGGATGAACACTGAAGCTTTCTTT. Translated, it gives CASSFRTGMNTEAFF.

CDR3 in amino acids: CSAVVLDRAGGPMNEQFF. DNA of the CDR3: TGCAGTGCGGTGGTGTTGGACAGAGCGGGAGGGCCGATGAATGAGCAGTTCTTC. The chain has TRBV20-1 and TRBJ2-1, with TRBD2 matching 10 bases. V trimming: 6 bases; J trimming: 7 bases; junction bases outside the gene matches: 21. The CDR3 consists of 18 residues. Germline CDR1 DFQATT, CDR2 SNEGSKA (reference sequence).

With respect to this clonotype: One end of the junction fails to match germline, which may point to a read error. DNA for the CDR3: TGCAATGCTAGAGATCTCGAGGCGGGGGAAAAACGGTTTTTT. As protein: CNARDLEAGEKRFF. This chain links TRBV20-1 with TRBJ1-4; D is possibly TRBD1 (5 bases). This CDR3 is 14 amino acids long. CDR1 DFQATT and CDR2 SNEGSKA come from the germline V gene (reference sequence).

This clonotype was recorded a few times. The chain couples TRBV6-2 or TRBV6-3 to TRBJ2-3, with 7 bases that match TRBD2. After removal of 6 bases from V and 7 bases from J, the junction contained 13 bases not matched to a gene. The CDR3 length is 15 residues. Germline CDR1 and CDR2: MNHEY and SVGEGT. The CDR3 reads CASRLGLTPTYTQYF. Written as DNA, the CDR3 is TGTGCCAGCAGATTGGGACTAACACCTACGTATACGCAGTATTTT.

CDR3 coding DNA: TGCAGCGTTGAGCGGGGAGGCATCGGGGGGGAGCAGTTCTTC. This encodes CSVERGGIGGEQFF. The rearrangement links TRBV29-1 to TRBJ2-1; 7 bases are shared with TRBD2. Unmatched junction bases numbered 12, after V lost 3 bases and J lost 10 bases. CDR1 SQVTM and CDR2 ANQGSEA come from the germline V gene. CDR3 size: 14 residues.

This clonotype was seen only a few times. The chain has TRBV7-2 and TRBJ2-7, with a weak D call TRBD2 (6 bases). Germline CDR1 is SGHTA and CDR2 is FQGNSA. Trimming pared 3 bases from V and 3 bases from J, leaving 12 bases between. CDR3 length: 14 residues. In DNA, the CDR3 is TGTGCCAGCAGCTTTGGTGCGGGAAACTACGAGCAGTACTTC. This encodes CASSFGAGNYEQYF. Based on the CDR3 plus reference TRBV7-2 and TRBJ2-7, the full variable domain is GAGVSQSPSNKVTEKGKDVELRCDPISGHTALYWYRQSLGQGLEFLIYFQGNSAPDKSGLPSDRFSAERTGGSVSTLTIQRTQQEDSAVYLCASSFGAGNYEQYFGPGTRLTVT.

This clonotype was counted a few times. The chain joins TRBV7-2 to TRBJ2-2; the match to TRBD2 covers 10 bases. The CDR3 is 16 amino acids. The V segment lost 4 bases and the J segment 4 bases; nucleotides outside the gene matches: 6. Germline V lookup: CDR1 SGHTA, CDR2 FQGNSA. CDR3 nucleotides: TGTGCCAGCAGCTCTAGCGGGGGTGTTAGCACCGGGGAGCTGTTTTTT. This gives the protein CASSSSGGVSTGELFF.

The chain employs TRBV2 and TRBJ1-2, with D uncertain. V was cut by 7 bases and J by 2 bases, with 20 bases left in between. Germline assignment: CDR1 SNHLY and CDR2 FYNNEI. This CDR3 is 16 amino acids long. The CDR3, as DNA: TGTGCCAGCAATCTCGATAGGACCGATAAAAACTATGGCTACACCTTC. This translates into CASNLDRTDKNYGYTF. Complete variable domain (other parts from reference TRBV2 and TRBJ1-2): EPEVTQTPSHQVTQMGQEVILRCVPISNHLYFYWYRQILGQKVEFLVSFYNNEISEKSEIFDDQFSVERPDGSNFTLKIRSTKLEDSAMYFCASNLDRTDKNYGYTFGSGTRLTVV.

The table lists this clonotype with a few counts. This chain joins TRBV5-1 and TRBJ2-1; D unresolved. The V and J ends lost 0 bases and 7 bases respectively, with 8 bases between them. There are 13 residues in the CDR3. Germline V gives CDR1 SGHRS, CDR2 YFSETQ. CDR3 in amino acids: CASSLGRKNEQFF. CDR3 nucleotides: TGCGCCAGCAGCTTGGGTCGGAAGAATGAGCAGTTCTTC.

The rearrangement joins TRBV29-1 to TRBJ2-7; maybe TRBD2 (7 bases). The CDR3 has 14 residues. From germline, CDR1 is SQVTM and CDR2 ANQGSEA. Trimming pared 7 bases from V and 2 bases from J, leaving 18 bases between. The CDR3 region is CSAGGRDGAYEQYF. CDR3 nucleotides: TGCAGCGCCGGGGGGCGGGACGGAGCCTACGAGCAGTACTTC.

This clonotype showed up many times. V gene TRBV7-6 combines with J gene TRBJ2-5; 8 bases align to TRBD2. V lost 5 bases, J lost 5 bases, and 10 bases stayed unmatched. The CDR3 runs 15 residues. The V gene's germline CDR1 is SGHVS and CDR2 FNYEAQ. Here the CDR3 DNA reads TGTGCCAGCAGCCCAGGGACTAGGGATGTCGAGACCCAGTACTTC. Encoded protein: CASSPGTRDVETQYF.

In its sample, this clonotype was seen many times. The chain is built from TRBV20-1 and TRBJ2-5; D tentatively fits TRBD1 or TRBD2 (5 bases each). There are 16 residues in the CDR3. The ends were cut back, 4 bases at V and 5 bases at J, with 23 bases in the middle. Germline V CDR1 and CDR2: DFQATT, SNEGSKA (reference sequence). This CDR3 reads CSATSSRDLSVETQYF. The CDR3 nucleotides are TGCAGTGCTACCAGCTCCCGGGACCTCAGTGTGGAGACCCAGTACTTC.

This clonotype was counted many times. The chain uses TRBV20-1 and TRBJ2-1; maybe TRBD2 (6 bases). Germline V gives CDR1 DFQATT, CDR2 SNEGSKA (reference sequence). The CDR3 extends over 13 amino acids. The V and J ends lost 6 bases and 9 bases respectively, with 18 bases between them. The CDR3 DNA is TGCAGTGCCAACCGGGGCGGGATCCGTGAGCAGTTCTTC. It yields the protein CSANRGGIREQFF.

There are a few counts of this clonotype. The CDR3 sequence is CASRHHLPGTGVTEQYF. The DNA for the CDR3 is TGTGCCAGCAGACATCACTTACCCGGGACAGGGGTTACCGAGCAGTACTTC. The V gene is TRBV28, the J gene TRBJ2-7, with 10 bases lining up with TRBD1. This CDR3 has 17 residues. The germline gives CDR1 MDHEN, CDR2 SYDVKM. Trimming at V came to 6 bases and at J to 6 bases, leaving 17 bases not matched to a gene.

This sequence joins TRBV7-2 and TRBJ1-6; D unclear. Per germline, CDR1 SGHTA and CDR2 FQGNSA. The V end lost 3 bases, the J end lost 10 bases, and 13 bases lay between the germline ends. The CDR3 totals 14 residues. The CDR3 loop reads CASSFKVAGSPLHF. In nucleotides, the CDR3 is TGTGCCAGCAGCTTCAAGGTCGCAGGATCACCCCTCCACTTT.

The CDR3 loop reads CASSFDRGARTSEAFF. CDR3 nucleotides: TGTGCCAGCAGCTTCGACAGGGGTGCCCGAACTTCTGAAGCTTTCTTT. The chain uses TRBV5-6 and TRBJ1-1; 8 bases align to TRBD1. Germline lookup yields CDR1 SGHDT and CDR2 YYEEEE. The CDR3 has 16 amino acids. V was pared by 2 bases and J by 6 bases, with 12 bases of the junction left unmatched.

With regard to this clonotype: This may arise from a read error, as a much more abundant clone is one base away. V is TRBV12-3 or TRBV12-4 and J is TRBJ2-1; 13 bases are a match to TRBD2. This CDR3 has 15 residues. V lost 7 bases to trimming and J lost 5 bases; unmatched junction nucleotides: 5. CDR3: CASIQGLAGNNEQFF. CDR3 coding DNA: TGTGCCAGCATCCAGGGACTAGCGGGGAACAATGAGCAGTTCTTC.

As for this clonotype: A much larger clone lies a single base off, so this may be a read error. The chain has TRBV29-1 and TRBJ2-7, with 14 nucleotides matching TRBD2. V dropped 6 bases and J dropped 7; count of bases not matched to a gene: 14. From germline, CDR1 is SQVTM and CDR2 ANQGSEA. The CDR3 has 16 amino acids. CDR3 residues: CSVNPPGTSGSNEQYF. In nucleotides, the CDR3 is TGCAGCGTCAACCCACCTGGGACTAGCGGGAGCAATGAGCAGTACTTC.

This chain uses TRBV14 with TRBJ2-6; D is unclear. This CDR3 has 15 amino acids. Germline V gives CDR1 SGHDN, CDR2 FVKESK. V gave up 2 bases and J gave up 2 bases, with 7 bases separating them. The CDR3 DNA follows: TGTGCCAGCAGCCAATTGGGGACTGGGGCCAACGTCCTGACTTTC. Its protein is CASSQLGTGANVLTF.

The V gene is TRBV5-4, the J gene TRBJ2-1; tentatively, D is TRBD2 (6 bases). The J call is doubtful: the DNA matches TRBJ2-7 better. The CDR3 is made up of 15 amino acids. Germline V gives CDR1 SGHNT, CDR2 YYREEE (reference sequence). CDR3 sequence: CASSLGDLETNEQYF. The CDR3 DNA reads TGTGCCAGCAGCTTAGGGGACTTGGAAACCAATGAGCAGTACTTC.

This clonotype was detected many times. The gene calls are TRBV11-2 and TRBJ1-1; D uncertain. The germline V gene encodes CDR1 SGHAT and CDR2 FQNNGV. The CDR3 contains 13 residues. The V end was cut by 5 bases, the J end by 1 base, with 8 bases between. The chain's CDR3 is CASSQNSNTEAFF. CDR3 coding DNA: TGTGCCAGCAGCCAGAATTCGAACACTGAAGCTTTCTTT.

The J gene is TRBJ2-5, the V gene TRBV7-9; 7 bases map to TRBD2. Germline assignment: CDR1 SEHNR and CDR2 FQNEAQ (reference sequence). The junction had 5 bases not matched to a gene; V was cut back by 8 bases and J by 5 bases. This CDR3 contains 12 residues. CDR3 bases: TGTGCCAGCGAAGCGGGGTGGGAGACCCAGTACTTC. Translated, it gives CASEAGWETQYF.